One and the same sample provided the 25 T cell receptor beta chains below, sequenced in a study of blood T cell repertoires in COVID-19. Repertoires were generated with immunoSEQ multiplex PCR, while TCRdb's copy carries only in-frame clones and drops some. The sample includes a few hundred thousand clones, around 90% of them seen just once. The source material was PBMCs or T cells enriched from blood (not recorded which). The receptors originated from a woman under 40 who had recovered from COVID-19.

This chain joins TRBV5-1 and TRBJ1-1; D perhaps matches TRBD1 (6 bases). Germline V CDR1 and CDR2: SGHRS, YFSETQ. CDR3 length equals 14 residues. Deletions cut 4 bases from V and 1 base from J, with 11 bases between. CDR3 protein: CASSIGTPNTEAFF. CDR3 in DNA: TGCGCCAGCAGCATCGGGACACCGAACACTGAAGCTTTCTTT.

V gene TRBV13 combines with J gene TRBJ2-5; 9 nucleotides agree with TRBD1. This CDR3 is built from 17 residues. Unmatched junction bases numbered 9, after V lost 0 bases and J lost 4 bases. Germline lookup yields CDR1 PRHDT and CDR2 FYEKMQ (reference sequence). The CDR3 here is CASSLGLGTGKGETQYF. The CDR3 DNA follows: TGTGCCAGCAGCTTAGGCCTAGGGACAGGGAAGGGAGAGACCCAGTACTTC.

This chain uses TRBV6-5 with TRBJ1-2; D may be TRBD1 (5 bases). The CDR3 has 13 residues. The ends were cut back, 5 bases at V and 0 bases at J, with 7 bases in the middle. The germline V gene has CDR1 MNHEY and CDR2 SVGAGI. The CDR3 DNA reads TGTGCCAGCAGTCCGACAGCTAACTATGGCTACACCTTC. Translation gives CASSPTANYGYTF.

The genes are TRBV18 and TRBJ2-4; a possible D gene is TRBD1 (6 bases). The CDR3 length is 15 residues. Looked up from germline, CDR1 is KGHSH and CDR2 is LQKENI. The V end lost 1 base, the J end lost 9 bases, and 16 bases lay between the germline ends. This chain's CDR3 is CASSPLDSPEAIQYF. CDR3 nucleotides: TGTGCCAGCTCACCACTGGACAGCCCAGAGGCCATTCAGTACTTC.

V and J are TRBV19 and TRBJ1-2; the match to TRBD1 covers 9 bases. The CDR3 extends over 12 amino acids. The germline CDR1 and CDR2 sequences are LNHDA and SQIVND (reference sequence). Germline trimming cut 4 bases from V and 9 bases from J; bases unmatched to any gene: 3. In DNA, the CDR3 is TGTGCCAGTAGTACCGGACAGGGGAGCTACACCTTC. Translating gives CASSTGQGSYTF.

The V and J genes are TRBV19 and TRBJ1-3; a possible D gene is TRBD1 (5 bases). Per germline, CDR1 LNHDA and CDR2 SQIVND (reference sequence). The V end was cut by 6 bases, the J end by 0 bases, with 12 bases between. The CDR3 sequence is 15 residues long. The CDR3 spells CASSPDTSSGNTIYF. The CDR3 nucleotides are TGTGCCAGTAGCCCGGACACCTCCTCTGGAAACACCATATATTTT.

The chain uses TRBV20-1 and TRBJ2-3, with 8 bases matching TRBD2. This CDR3 is 16 amino acids long. CDR1 DFQATT and CDR2 SNEGSKA come from the germline V gene (reference sequence). The ends lost 3 bases at V and 3 bases at J; junction bases unmatched: 11. CDR3 nucleotide sequence: TGCAGTGCTAGTGATAGGGAGCGGGGGCCAACAGATACGCAGTATTTT. Amino acid sequence: CSASDRERGPTDTQYF.

The genes are TRBV7-8 and TRBJ2-2; D gene ambiguous. The germline CDR1 and CDR2 sequences are SGHVS and FQNEAQ. V was cut by 6 bases and J by 3 bases, with 14 bases left in between. There are 15 residues in the CDR3. CDR3 nucleotide sequence: TGTGCCAGCAGGGTTGCGTGGGCCGACACCGGGGAGCTGTTTTTT. Amino acid sequence: CASRVAWADTGELFF.

Of note for this clone: The same CDR3 also results from other DNA sequences found in this sample. The chain couples TRBV30 to TRBJ1-6; 10 bases match TRBD1. The CDR3 has 13 amino acids. J gave up 9 bases and V 3 bases, and 2 bases lay outside the gene matches. In germline, CDR1 is GTSNPN, CDR2 SVGIG (reference sequence). CDR3 sequence reads: CAWRRDRGSPLHF. CDR3 nucleotides: TGTGCCTGGAGGCGGGACAGGGGTTCACCCCTCCACTTT.

Only a few counts were recorded for this clone. V usage is TRBV3-1 (or the pseudogene TRBV3-2) and J usage is TRBJ1-2; D not certain. CDR1 is LGHDT, CDR2 YNNKEL, per germline (reference sequence). V was trimmed by 1 base and J by 1 base, leaving 19 bases between them. CDR3 length equals 18 residues. The CDR3 coding sequence is TGTGCCAGCAGCCAAGCCGCGGGCAGCCGATATTATAACTATGGCTACACCTTC. This sequence encodes CASSQAAGSRYYNYGYTF.

The J gene is TRBJ1-1, the V gene TRBV6-5; tentative D call: TRBD1 (6 bases). In germline, CDR1 is MNHEY, CDR2 SVGAGI. The CDR3 contains 14 residues. Trimming pared 6 bases from V and 6 bases from J, leaving 17 bases between. CDR3 in DNA: TGTGCCAGCAGGGGGACATTGGCGTTCGCTGAAGCTTTCTTT. Encoded protein: CASRGTLAFAEAFF.

V gene TRBV2 combines with J gene TRBJ1-5; no clear D. In germline, CDR1 is SNHLY, CDR2 FYNNEI. Trimming removed 3 bases from V and 0 bases from J, with 9 bases in between. The CDR3 totals 15 residues. The CDR3: CASSDRSGSNQPQHF. As DNA, the CDR3 is TGTGCCAGCAGTGATCGATCAGGTAGCAATCAGCCCCAGCATTTT.

The chain joins TRBV9 to TRBJ2-2; the D gene is possibly TRBD2 (6 bases). V was pared by 1 base and J by 3 bases, with 13 bases between. Germline V gives CDR1 SGDLS, CDR2 YYNGEE. The CDR3 runs to 16 residues. The CDR3 here is CASSVRARGHTGELFF. The CDR3 nucleotides are TGTGCCAGCAGCGTAAGGGCGCGGGGCCACACCGGGGAGCTGTTTTTT. The complete variable domain, with remaining parts taken from reference TRBV9 and TRBJ2-2, reads DSGVTQTPKHLITATGQRVTLRCSPRSGDLSVYWYQQSLDQGLQFLIQYYNGEERAKGNILERFSAQQFPDLHSELNLSSLELGDSALYFCASSVRARGHTGELFFGEGSRLTVL.

The chain employs TRBV19 and TRBJ2-7; D is possibly TRBD2 (6 bases). With 10 bases removed from V and 3 bases from J, the gap between germline ends came to 16 bases. The CDR3 is 13 residues long. The germline gives CDR1 LNHDA, CDR2 SQIVND (reference sequence). The CDR3 DNA sequence: TGTGCCACCTCAGCGGGCGGGGTCTACGAGCAGTACTTC. Residues: CATSAGGVYEQYF.

This rearrangement joins TRBV30 to TRBJ1-2, with no clear D. Trimming took 4 bases from V and 6 from J, leaving 15 bases between them. This CDR3 is 13 amino acids long. The germline CDR1 and CDR2 sequences are GTSNPN and SVGIG (reference sequence). The CDR3 DNA reads as TGTGCCTGGACCCCCCAGTCATCTCATGGCTACACCTTC. Translation: CAWTPQSSHGYTF.

The chain combines TRBV3-1 (or the pseudogene TRBV3-2) with TRBJ2-5, with TRBD2 matching over 11 bases. Unmatched junction bases numbered 5, after V lost 3 bases and J lost 5 bases. Germline CDR1 LGHDT, CDR2 YNNKEL (reference sequence). The CDR3 consists of 15 residues. The CDR3 loop is CASSHLAGGRETQYF. The CDR3 DNA sequence: TGTGCCAGCAGCCATTTAGCGGGGGGGCGGGAGACCCAGTACTTC.

This clone came up a few times. The chain combines TRBV5-1 with TRBJ1-2, with TRBD1 identical over 8 bases. This CDR3 comprises 15 residues. After removal of 4 bases from V and 7 bases from J, the junction contained 12 bases not matched to a gene. Germline V CDR1 and CDR2: SGHRS, YFSETQ. In DNA, the CDR3 is TGCGCCAGCAGCCCTGGCCAGGGGGCGCATCTTGGCTACACCTTC. Residues: CASSPGQGAHLGYTF.

The V call is TRBV6-5, the J call TRBJ2-7; tentatively, D is TRBD1 (6 bases). V lost 6 bases to trimming and J lost 2 bases, with 14 bases between them. Germline assignment: CDR1 MNHEY and CDR2 SVGAGI. The CDR3 loop spans 14 amino acids. CDR3 sequence (DNA): TGTGCCAGCAGCCCATGGGACACAACCTACGAGCAGTACTTC. Translation gives CASSPWDTTYEQYF.

V usage is TRBV18 and J usage is TRBJ1-6; TRBD1 aligns across 9 bases. The CDR3 sequence is 16 residues long. Germline loops: CDR1 KGHSH, CDR2 LQKENI. V trimming: 1 base; J trimming: 9 bases; junction bases outside the gene matches: 7. The CDR3 spells CASSPQAGTGSSPLHF. The CDR3, as DNA: TGTGCCAGCTCACCACAGGCAGGGACAGGGAGTTCACCCCTCCACTTT. Drawing the rest from reference TRBV18 and TRBJ1-6, the complete variable domain is NAGVMQNPRHLVRRRGQEARLRCSPMKGHSHVYWYRQLPEEGLKFMVYLQKENIIDESGMPKERFSAEFPKEGPSILRIQQVVRGDSAAYFCASSPQAGTGSSPLHFGNGTRLTVT.

The chain recombines TRBV11-2 with TRBJ1-5, with TRBD1 as a possible D gene (6 bases). Germline V gives CDR1 SGHAT, CDR2 FQNNGV. V was trimmed by 3 bases and J by 7 bases, leaving 10 bases between them. The CDR3 covers 13 residues. In DNA form, the CDR3 reads TGTGCCAGCAGCTTCCACGACAGGCAGCCCCAGCATTTT. It codes for CASSFHDRQPQHF.

This chain connects TRBV2 to TRBJ1-1; no clear D gene. This CDR3 contains 15 residues. The germline gives CDR1 SNHLY, CDR2 FYNNEI. Trimming took 5 bases from V and 1 from J, leaving 14 bases between them. CDR3 sequence reads: CASSYSPKTNTEAFF. The CDR3 nucleotides read TGTGCCAGCAGTTACAGCCCGAAAACGAACACTGAAGCTTTCTTT.

This chain uses TRBV25-1 with TRBJ2-5; TRBD2 agrees at 9 bases. CDR1 and CDR2 from the germline V gene are MGHDK and SYGVNS. V lost 2 bases and J lost 7; bases outside the gene matches: 5. The CDR3 loop spans 14 amino acids. Here the CDR3 DNA reads TGTGCCAGCAGTGAACTAGCGGGGTCCGGGACCCAGTACTTC. It encodes CASSELAGSGTQYF.

V usage is TRBV7-3 and J usage is TRBJ2-1; 12 nucleotides agree with TRBD1. The CDR3 is 17 residues long. The V gene end was trimmed by 5 bases and the J gene end by 2 bases; junction bases not matched to a gene: 7. The germline CDR1 and CDR2 sequences are SGHTA and FQGTGA. CDR3 DNA sequence: TGTGCCAGCAGCGCAGGGACAGGGGGCCTCCCCTACAATGAGCAGTTCTTC. As protein: CASSAGTGGLPYNEQFF. The variable domain in full, completed from reference TRBV7-3 and TRBJ2-1, reads GAGVSQTPSNKVTEKGKYVELRCDPISGHTALYWYRQSLGQGPEFLIYFQGTGAADDSGLPNDRFFAVRPEGSVSTLKIQRTERGDSAVYLCASSAGTGGLPYNEQFFGPGTRLTVL.

J is TRBJ2-5 and V is TRBV3-1 (or the pseudogene TRBV3-2), with D possibly matching TRBD2 (5 bases). V shed 3 bases and J shed 1 base, with 9 bases lying between them. This CDR3 comprises 14 residues. Germline CDR1 and CDR2: LGHDT and YNNKEL (reference sequence). The DNA of the CDR3 is TGTGCCAGCAGCCAGCGAGGGCTCCAAGAGACCCAGTACTTC. Amino acid sequence: CASSQRGLQETQYF.

This chain connects TRBV5-6 to TRBJ1-3; no firm D call. The CDR3 runs to 16 residues. The germline V and J ends were trimmed by 0 bases and 2 bases, with 12 bases remaining between them. Germline values: CDR1 SGHDT, CDR2 YYEEEE. The chain's CDR3 is CASSLGPSGAGNTIYF. CDR3 coding DNA: TGTGCCAGCAGCTTGGGACCGTCCGGAGCTGGAAACACCATATATTTT.